This TCR beta chain is drawn from a study of blood T cell repertoires in COVID-19. Only in-frame clones appear in the TCRdb table, and some are missing; sequencing was by immunoSEQ multiplex PCR. This table holds some 200,000 clones, under 90% found once. The CDR3 spans 14 residues. The germline CDR1 and CDR2 sequences are KGHSY and FQNENV. After removal of 0 bases from V and 7 bases from J, the junction contained 5 bases not matched to a gene. The source is a man of 80 years or more with acute or convalescent COVID-19. What was sequenced was peripheral blood. V usage is TRBV16 and J usage is TRBJ2-5; 7 nucleotides line up with TRBD1. This chain's CDR3 is CASSQSTGLGTQYF. For the CDR3, the DNA is TGTGCCAGCAGCCAATCGACAGGGTTGGGGACCCAGTACTTC.